This entry lists 15 T cell receptor beta chains sequenced from one sample in a study of OX40 agonist ivuxolimab in advanced cancers. Only in-frame clones appear in the TCRdb table, and some are missing; sequencing was by immunoSEQ multiplex PCR. In the table there are roughly 70,000 clones, around 86% of which are singletons. Here the sequenced sample was CD4+ or CD8+ T cells sorted from blood, taken in a trial of the OX40 agonist ivuxolimab. The source is an adult with an advanced solid tumor such as melanoma, head and neck, liver or kidney cancer.

The chain joins TRBV6-4 to TRBJ1-6; D is unresolved. The CDR3 length is 15 residues. V lost 0 bases and J 7 bases, leaving 10 bases between the germline ends. CDR1 MRHNA and CDR2 SNTAGT come from the germline V gene. The CDR3 sequence: CASSDSTEPNSPLHF. The DNA for the CDR3 is TGTGCCAGCAGTGACTCAACAGAACCAAATTCACCCCTCCACTTT.

This chain joins TRBV13 and TRBJ2-5; either TRBD1 or TRBD2 may supply D (5 bases each). Germline values: CDR1 PRHDT, CDR2 FYEKMQ (reference sequence). Trimming stripped 11 bases from V and 3 bases from J, with 10 bases between. This CDR3 comprises 11 residues. CDR3 nucleotide sequence: TGTGCCTCGGGACGTGAAGAGACCCAGTACTTC. Encoded protein: CASGREETQYF. The complete variable domain, with remaining parts taken from reference TRBV13 and TRBJ2-5, reads AAGVIQSPRHLIKEKRETATLKCYPIPRHDTVYWYQQGPGQDPQFLISFYEKMQSDKGSIPDRFSAQQFSDYHSELNMSSLELGDSALYFCASGREETQYFGPGTRLLVL.

J is TRBJ1-2 and V is TRBV5-5, with a tentative D call TRBD1 (6 bases). In germline, CDR1 is SGHKS, CDR2 YYEKEE (reference sequence). CDR3 length equals 14 residues. The ends were cut back, 2 bases at V and 2 bases at J, with 10 bases in the middle. In nucleotides, the CDR3 is TGTGCCAGCAGCTTTCAGGGGACCAACTATGGCTACACCTTC. It encodes CASSFQGTNYGYTF.

The chain recombines TRBV27 with TRBJ1-6, with D uncertain. The CDR3 is 17 residues long. V lost 2 bases to trimming and J lost 0 bases, with 11 bases between them. Germline V lookup: CDR1 MNHEY, CDR2 SMNVEV (reference sequence). In DNA, the CDR3 is TGTGCCAGCAGTTTAAGGTCGGCAAGCTCCTATAATTCACCCCTCCACTTT. Translation gives CASSLRSASSYNSPLHF.

The chain combines TRBV5-1 with TRBJ1-6; D possibly corresponds to TRBD1 (5 bases). The CDR3 contains 16 residues. Germline CDR1 SGHRS, CDR2 YFSETQ. Trimming removed 0 bases from V and 0 bases from J, with 7 bases in between. The CDR3 loop is CASSLDDSSYNSPLHF. The CDR3 DNA reads as TGCGCCAGCAGCTTGGATGACAGCTCCTATAATTCACCCCTCCACTTT. Variable domain in full (rest from reference TRBV5-1 and TRBJ1-6): KAGVTQTPRYLIKTRGQQVTLSCSPISGHRSVSWYQQTPGQGLQFLFEYFSETQRNKGNFPGRFSGRQFSNSRSEMNVSTLELGDSALYLCASSLDDSSYNSPLHFGNGTRLTVT.

V is TRBV11-2 and J is TRBJ2-1; either TRBD1 or TRBD2 may fit D (6 bases each). The CDR3 runs to 16 residues. Germline V gene data show CDR1 as SGHAT and CDR2 as FQNNGV. Trimming took off 1 base at V and 7 bases at J, with 17 bases between the two ends. CDR3 protein: CASSLVARGVLNEQFF. DNA of the CDR3: TGTGCCAGCAGCTTAGTCGCTAGGGGGGTTCTTAATGAGCAGTTCTTC.

The chain combines TRBV27 with TRBJ2-7; TRBD1 matches at 10 bases. CDR3 length equals 15 residues. V gave up 5 bases and J gave up 5 bases; unmatched junction bases: 9. CDR1 and CDR2 (germline): MNHEY, SMNVEV (reference sequence). DNA of the CDR3: TGTGCCAGCAGTGCTAGGGGACAGGGGAAAGACGAGCAGTACTTC. It is translated as CASSARGQGKDEQYF.

This clone was seen a few times. The CDR3 loop reads CASRAGGPEETQYF. CDR3 in DNA: TGTGCCAGCAGAGCGGGAGGGCCGGAAGAGACCCAGTACTTC. The genes are TRBV6-6 and TRBJ2-5; TRBD2 aligns across 10 bases. Unmatched junction bases numbered 4, after V lost 6 bases and J lost 3 bases. Germline CDR1 MNHNY, CDR2 SVGAGI (reference sequence). The CDR3 consists of 14 residues.

V gene TRBV6-6 combines with J gene TRBJ1-5; no definite D call. CDR1 is MNHNY, CDR2 SVGAGI, per germline (reference sequence). V lost 6 bases, J lost 2 bases, and 11 bases lay in between. CDR3 length: 14 amino acids. This CDR3 is CASRSITGNQPQHF. CDR3 sequence (DNA): TGTGCCAGCAGATCAATCACCGGCAATCAGCCCCAGCATTTT.

There are a few counts of this clone. This chain connects TRBV19 to TRBJ1-5, with 9 nucleotides matching TRBD1. V was pared by 5 bases and J by 6 bases, with 14 bases of the junction left unmatched. This CDR3 is built from 17 residues. Germline V CDR1 and CDR2: LNHDA, SQIVND (reference sequence). The CDR3 region has the DNA TGTGCCAGTAGTCCCGAAGGGGGACAGGGCCCAGGTCAGCCCCAGCATTTT. As protein: CASSPEGGQGPGQPQHF.

The chain links TRBV6-1 to TRBJ1-3; D is unclear. Germline V gene sequence: CDR1 MNHNS, CDR2 SASEGT. V gave up 8 bases and J gave up 2 bases, with 10 bases separating them. CDR3 length: 13 amino acids. CDR3 sequence reads: CASLSGPGNTIYF. DNA for the CDR3: TGTGCCAGCTTAAGCGGCCCTGGAAACACCATATATTTT.

J is TRBJ2-3 and V is TRBV7-2; D not resolved. The germline CDR1 and CDR2 sequences are SGHTA and FQGNSA. The ends were cut back, 5 bases at V and 1 base at J, with 19 bases in the middle. The CDR3 length is 17 residues. This chain's CDR3 is CASSPQTGILGTDTQYF. The CDR3 nucleotides read TGTGCCAGCAGCCCACAGACTGGAATCCTGGGCACAGATACGCAGTATTTT.

The chain joins TRBV28 to TRBJ1-2; D unclear. The germline CDR1 and CDR2 sequences are MDHEN and SYDVKM. This CDR3 comprises 13 residues. V shed 1 base and J shed 5 bases, with 8 bases lying between them. The CDR3 protein is CASSLYPGYGYTF. DNA of the CDR3: TGTGCCAGCAGTTTATACCCCGGGTATGGCTACACCTTC.

This chain joins TRBV19 and TRBJ2-2; 9 bases map to TRBD1. The J segment lost 5 bases and the V segment lost 6 bases, leaving 4 bases of the junction unmatched. CDR3 length: 14 amino acids. Germline V gene lookup returns CDR1 LNHDA and CDR2 SQIVND (reference sequence). The CDR3 DNA sequence: TGTGCCAGTAGACTACAGGGGGCGACCGGGGAGCTGTTTTTT. Encoded protein: CASRLQGATGELFF.

The table lists this clone with a count of one. The chain has TRBV28 and TRBJ1-3, with D unresolved. Germline-derived CDR1 and CDR2 are MDHEN and SYDVKM. The length of the CDR3 is 13 residues. Trimming left V 2 bases short and J 9 bases short, with 11 bases between. The CDR3: CASSLTIVGTIYF. CDR3 coding DNA: TGTGCCAGCAGTTTAACCATTGTAGGCACCATATATTTT.